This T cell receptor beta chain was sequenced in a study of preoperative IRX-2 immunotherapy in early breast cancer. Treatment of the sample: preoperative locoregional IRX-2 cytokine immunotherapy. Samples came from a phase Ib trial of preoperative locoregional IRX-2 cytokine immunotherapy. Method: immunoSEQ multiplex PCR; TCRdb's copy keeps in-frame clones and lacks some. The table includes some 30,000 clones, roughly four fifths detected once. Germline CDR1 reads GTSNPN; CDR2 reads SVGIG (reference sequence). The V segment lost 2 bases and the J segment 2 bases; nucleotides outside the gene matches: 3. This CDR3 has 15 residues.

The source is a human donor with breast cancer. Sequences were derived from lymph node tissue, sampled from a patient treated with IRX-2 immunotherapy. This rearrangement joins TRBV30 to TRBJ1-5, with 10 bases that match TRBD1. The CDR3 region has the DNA TGTGCCTGGAGTTCCGGGACAGGGGGCAATCAGCCCCAGCATTTT. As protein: CAWSSGTGGNQPQHF.